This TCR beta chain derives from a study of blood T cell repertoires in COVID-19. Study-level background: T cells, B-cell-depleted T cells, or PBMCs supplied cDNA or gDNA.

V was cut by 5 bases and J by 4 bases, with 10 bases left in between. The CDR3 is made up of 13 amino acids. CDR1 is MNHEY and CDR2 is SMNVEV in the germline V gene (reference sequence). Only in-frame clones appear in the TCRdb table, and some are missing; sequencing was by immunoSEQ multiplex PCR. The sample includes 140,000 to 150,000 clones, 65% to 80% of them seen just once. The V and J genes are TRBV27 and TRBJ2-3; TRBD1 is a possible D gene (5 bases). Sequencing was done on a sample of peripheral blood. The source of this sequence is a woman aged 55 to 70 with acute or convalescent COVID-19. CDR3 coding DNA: TGTGCCAGCAGTGGCAGGGAAGCAGATACGCAGTATTTT. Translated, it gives CASSGREADTQYF.